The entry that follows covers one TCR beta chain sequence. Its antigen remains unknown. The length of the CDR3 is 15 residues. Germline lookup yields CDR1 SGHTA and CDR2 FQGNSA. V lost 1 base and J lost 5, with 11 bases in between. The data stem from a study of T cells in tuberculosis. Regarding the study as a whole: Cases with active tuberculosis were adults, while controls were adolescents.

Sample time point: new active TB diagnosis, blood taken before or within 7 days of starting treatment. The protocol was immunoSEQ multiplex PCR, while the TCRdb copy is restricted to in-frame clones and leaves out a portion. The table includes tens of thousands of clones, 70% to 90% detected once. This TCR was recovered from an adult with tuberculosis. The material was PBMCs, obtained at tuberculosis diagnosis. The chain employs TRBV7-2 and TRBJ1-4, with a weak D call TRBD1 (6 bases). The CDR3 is CASSLGGDRNEKLFF. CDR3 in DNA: TGTGCCAGCAGCTTAGGGGGCGACAGGAATGAAAAACTGTTTTTT. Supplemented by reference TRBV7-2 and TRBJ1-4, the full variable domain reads GAGVSQSPSNKVTEKGKDVELRCDPISGHTALYWYRQSLGQGLEFLIYFQGNSAPDKSGLPSDRFSAERTGGSVSTLTIQRTQQEDSAVYLCASSLGGDRNEKLFFGSGTQLSVL.